Below are 5 T cell receptor beta chains sequenced from a single sample in a study of shared clonotypes between healthy human individuals. Measured with immunoSEQ multiplex PCR; TCRdb has only the in-frame clones, and not every one. The table records some 2 million clones, over 85% of them present only once. Specimen: naive CD4+ T cells sorted from blood. Subset reported: CD45RA+ positively selected. These receptors all stem from a man aged 18 to 35 in good health.

The chain recombines TRBV7-9 with TRBJ2-1, with unresolved D. V was clipped by 5 bases and J by 5 bases, with 10 bases between them. The length of the CDR3 is 13 residues. Per germline, CDR1 SEHNR and CDR2 FQNEAQ (reference sequence). CDR3 sequence reads: CASSQPVHNEQFF. For the CDR3, the DNA is TGTGCCAGCAGCCAGCCAGTTCACAATGAGCAGTTCTTC.

The chain recombines TRBV7-2 with TRBJ2-1; D is ambiguous. Looked up from germline, CDR1 is SGHTA and CDR2 is FQGNSA. Trimming removed 0 bases at V and 12 bases at J, with 9 bases between. The CDR3 length is 12 residues. In DNA form, the CDR3 reads TGTGCCAGCAGCTTAGCGACGTTTTCGCAGTTCTTC. This translates into CASSLATFSQFF.

This chain joins TRBV7-2 and TRBJ1-1; no firm D call. Between the trimmed V and J ends, which lost 4 bases and 6 bases, there was a span of 18 bases. The CDR3 length is 15 residues. Germline V gene lookup returns CDR1 SGHTA and CDR2 FQGNSA. The CDR3 sequence: CASSSPYRGIAEAFF. The CDR3 DNA reads as TGTGCCAGCAGCTCTCCTTATCGGGGAATTGCTGAAGCTTTCTTT.

CDR3 region: CASSASSGDTGELFF. The DNA for the CDR3 is TGCGCCAGCAGCGCATCTAGCGGGGACACCGGGGAGCTGTTTTTT. V usage is TRBV5-1 and J usage is TRBJ2-2; 9 nucleotides align to TRBD2. V trimming: 4 bases; J trimming: 3 bases; junction bases outside the gene matches: 4. The CDR3 is made up of 15 amino acids. Germline CDR1 is SGHRS and CDR2 is YFSETQ.

The chain couples TRBV6-1 to TRBJ1-5; no clear D gene. CDR1 is MNHNS and CDR2 is SASEGT in the germline V gene. There are 15 residues in the CDR3. With 1 base removed from V and 1 base from J, the gap between germline ends came to 8 bases. CDR3: CASSEVLASNQPQHF. DNA of the CDR3: TGTGCCAGCAGTGAAGTATTAGCGAGCAATCAGCCCCAGCATTTT.